The present T cell receptor beta chain was sequenced within a study of beta chain features in type 1 diabetes. At the level of the study: Across all samples, roughly 98,000,000 sorted cells were examined.

Study findings and constraints: Among patients with Type 1 diabetes, TCRB CDR3s were moderately but significantly shorter in every one of the four CD4+ subsets.

The CDR3 runs to 15 residues. CDR1 is MNHEY and CDR2 is SVGAGI in the germline V gene. V lost 6 bases and J lost 0, with 11 bases in between. All of the isolated RNA was reverse transcribed, so expressed TCRB transcripts were sequenced. Using immunoSEQ multiplex PCR, the repertoire was profiled, and TCRdb retains in-frame clones only, with some absent. Of around 710,000 clones detected, about an eighth appear once; the ten largest clones hold 0.095% to 0.15%. A note on this clone: The antigen is not known.

CD45RO/CCR7/CD25/CD127/CD95/CD27 separated CD4+ naive, central memory, regulatory and stem cell-like memory cells by sorting. Sample: naive CD4+ T cells from blood. This TCR was recovered from a man aged 25-45 years with type 1 diabetes. V gene TRBV6-5 combines with J gene TRBJ2-2, with TRBD2 as a possible D gene (5 bases). This chain's CDR3 is CASRGADSNTGELFF. Here the CDR3 DNA reads TGTGCCAGCAGGGGAGCGGATTCGAACACCGGGGAGCTGTTTTTT.